The subject of this entry is one T cell receptor (beta chain). Its antigen is as yet unknown. The V gene's germline CDR1 is GTSNPN and CDR2 SVGIG (reference sequence). This CDR3 is 13 amino acids long. The junction had 5 bases not matched to a gene; V was cut back by 2 bases and J by 7 bases. The data derive from a study of cytomegalovirus exposure and HLA in healthy donors. Whole-study findings and limits: Analysis was performed later, and it showed HLA-associated TCR beta chains to be more clonally expanded than equally common others. Sequencing likely produced, as an artifact, a cluster of highly shared sequence variants. In an earlier analysis, in fewer than 700 donors, most V segments appeared productive either ~90% or ~30% of the time. A later analysis reportedly found that, within productive TCRs, an Asian-associated ancestry cluster had fewer N-insertions than the mean observed across the roughly 630 donors.

PCR used 60 Vbeta primers and 13 Jbeta primers. Here immunoSEQ multiplex PCR was the method, and the copy in TCRdb shows in-frame clones only, minus some. The data contain under 250,000 clones, roughly 80% of them singletons. This receptor was obtained from a male donor in good health and CMV-seronegative. Specimen: PBMCs. This chain links TRBV30 with TRBJ2-3, with 8 nucleotides matching TRBD1. CDR3 loop: CAWSIRGLNTQYF. In DNA form, the CDR3 reads TGTGCCTGGAGTATCAGGGGGCTTAATACGCAGTATTTT. The variable domain in full, with the rest retrieved from reference TRBV30 and TRBJ2-3, is SQTIHQWPATLVQPVGSPLSLECTVEGTSNPNLYWYRQAAGRGLQLLFYSVGIGQISSEVPQNLSASRPQDRQFILSSKKLLLSDSGFYLCAWSIRGLNTQYFGPGTRLTVL.